This T cell receptor beta chain was retrieved from a study of shared clonotypes between healthy human individuals. In the study overall: Ranging from 18 to 49 in age, donors were two women and a few men. A donor's plate count was three for CD4 naive and three for CD4 memory; CD8 naive had two and CD8 memory one. Study findings and constraints: A reduction in generation probabilities was seen for non-shared clonotypes relative to those shared by all four donors.

Sequencing used immunoSEQ multiplex PCR; TCRdb keeps in-frame clones, though not all of them. Here the sample spans around 1.9 million clones, under 95% being singletons. Germline V gene lookup returns CDR1 LGHNA and CDR2 YNFKEQ. The CDR3 sequence is 12 residues long. Turning to this clone: Antigen: not known. A junction boundary mismatches the germline segment, possibly from a read error.

Naive CD8 cells were CD45RO-negative, positively selected for CCR7, excluding terminally differentiated effector memory CD45RA+ cells. Those who donated were healthy HIV-negative adults, with no recent acute infections or vaccinations reported. The sample consisted of naive CD8+ T cells from PBMCs. This chain connects TRBV4-2 to TRBJ2-5; no firm D call. This sequence originates from a man younger than 30 in good health. Some clones in this sample may be carry-over from other donors' samples. The CDR3 spells CASSQDGQFLDF. The CDR3 bases are TGTGCCAGCAGCCAAGATGGCCAGTTCTTGGACTTC.